This T cell receptor (beta chain) was retrieved from a study of blood T cell repertoires in COVID-19. Turning to the study itself: COVID-19 samples collected from the United States, Italy and Spain covered acute and convalescent phases. T cells, B-cell-depleted T cells, or PBMCs supplied cDNA or gDNA.

Under the authors' procedure: Using reference gene primer amplification, nucleated cell counts were estimated. Measured with immunoSEQ multiplex PCR; TCRdb has only the in-frame clones, and not every one. The DNA was the basis for D and trimming; V, J and clone size are from that table. In the table there are around 99,000 clones, 80% to 85% of which are singletons. CDR3 length: 15 amino acids. The germline V and J ends were trimmed by 0 bases and 1 base, with 9 bases remaining between them. Germline V lookup: CDR1 SEHNR, CDR2 FQNEAQ (reference sequence). Material for sequencing was peripheral blood. This TCR came from a man in his 70s with acute or convalescent COVID-19. The rearrangement uses TRBV7-9 and TRBJ1-1; tentatively, D is TRBD1 (6 bases). The CDR3 DNA sequence: TGTGCCAGCAGCTTAGCGTCACAGGGGAACACTGAAGCTTTCTTT. It specifies CASSLASQGNTEAFF.